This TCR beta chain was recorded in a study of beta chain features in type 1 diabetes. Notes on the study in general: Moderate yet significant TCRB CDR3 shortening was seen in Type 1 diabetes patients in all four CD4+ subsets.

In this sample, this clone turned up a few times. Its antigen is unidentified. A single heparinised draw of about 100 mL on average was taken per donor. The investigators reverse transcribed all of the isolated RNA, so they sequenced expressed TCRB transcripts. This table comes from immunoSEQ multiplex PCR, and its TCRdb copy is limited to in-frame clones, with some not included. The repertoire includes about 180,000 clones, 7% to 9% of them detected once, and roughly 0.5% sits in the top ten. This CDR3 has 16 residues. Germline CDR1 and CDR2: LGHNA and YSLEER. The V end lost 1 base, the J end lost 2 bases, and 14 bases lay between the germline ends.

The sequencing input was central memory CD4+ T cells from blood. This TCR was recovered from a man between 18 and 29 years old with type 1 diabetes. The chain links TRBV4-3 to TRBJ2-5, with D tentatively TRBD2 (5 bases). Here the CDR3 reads CASSQVAWMGQETQYF. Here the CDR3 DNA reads TGCGCCAGCAGCCAAGTAGCGTGGATGGGGCAAGAGACCCAGTACTTC.